The 19 T cell receptor beta chains below come from one sample, sequenced in a study of blood T cells in healthy people across ages. Alongside a J-beta primer mix, a sample-barcoded 5' primer served in a second PCR lasting about 6 to 11 cycles. TCRdb processed the 5' RACE reads anew with MiXCR; each CDR3 protein has one entry. This sample has roughly 680,000 distinct CDR3 sequences, with more than 45% found just once. The sample consisted of blood. These receptors were collected from a woman over 75 in good health.

The V and J genes are TRBV2 and TRBJ1-4, with D possibly being TRBD1 (5 bases). This CDR3 region has 16 residues. CDR1 and CDR2 from the germline V gene are SNHLY and FYNNEI. The V end was cut by 1 base, the J end by 0 bases, with 9 bases between. CDR3 protein: CASSEEGVATNEKLFF. The CDR3 bases are TGTGCCAGCAGTGAAGAAGGGGTCGCAACTAATGAAAAACTGTTTTTT.

V gene TRBV29-1 combines with J gene TRBJ2-1; 7 nucleotides align to TRBD1. V gave up 6 bases and J gave up 7 bases; unmatched junction bases: 6. The CDR3 runs to 12 residues. Germline V gives CDR1 SQVTM, CDR2 ANQGSEA. The CDR3 loop reads CSVSTGMNEQFF. The CDR3 coding sequence is TGCAGCGTCTCGACAGGGATGAATGAGCAGTTCTTC.

Concerning this clonotype: A much larger clone lies one base from this, so it may be a read error. V is TRBV5-1 and J is TRBJ2-1, with a tentative D call TRBD2 (7 bases). The ends were cut back, 3 bases at V and 5 bases at J, with 15 bases in the middle. Germline CDR1 is SGHRS and CDR2 is YFSETQ. This CDR3 contains 15 residues. The CDR3 region has the DNA TGCGCCAGCAGCTCGGAACAGGGAGGGCACAATGAGCAGTTCTTC. Protein sequence: CASSSEQGGHNEQFF. The full variable domain, in which reference TRBV5-1 and TRBJ2-1 provide the parts outside the CDR3, is KAGVTQTPRYLIKTRGQQVTLSCSPISGHRSVSWYQQTPGQGLQFLFEYFSETQRNKGNFPGRFSGRQFSNSRSEMNVSTLELGDSALYLCASSSEQGGHNEQFFGPGTRLTVL.

The table lists this clonotype with many counts. The rearrangement uses TRBV12-3 or TRBV12-4 and TRBJ2-1; TRBD1 aligns across 7 bases. Trimming removed 6 bases from V and 1 base from J; junction bases left unmatched: 6. This CDR3 spans 15 amino acids. The CDR3 DNA reads TGTGCCAGCAGCTTAAGACAGGGATCCTACAATGAGCAGTTCTTC. It translates to CASSLRQGSYNEQFF.

The chain has TRBV27 and TRBJ2-1; D ambiguous. V lost 0 bases and J lost 15, with 21 bases in between. The germline V gene encodes CDR1 MNHEY and CDR2 SMNVEV (reference sequence). The CDR3 is 15 amino acids. CDR3 coding DNA: TGTGCCAGCAGTTTATCCTCGGCCAGAGCAGGCCTGGGGTTCTTC. This translates into CASSLSSARAGLGFF.

This clonotype was seen a handful of times. The V and J genes are TRBV3-1 and TRBJ2-3; D may be TRBD1 (6 bases). CDR3 length: 16 residues. The V gene lost 0 bases and the J gene lost 5 bases, with 15 bases spanning the gap. Germline CDR1 is LGHDT and CDR2 is YNNKEL (reference sequence). The CDR3 coding sequence is TGTGCCAGCAGCCAAGAGGGCAGGGGCCGAGAAGATACGCAGTATTTT. This gives the protein CASSQEGRGREDTQYF.

To note about this clonotype: A junction boundary mismatches the germline segment, possibly from a read error. The CDR3 loop is CTSSRESNSGELFF. CDR3 nucleotides: TGCACCAGCAGCAGGGAGTCGAACTCCGGGGAGCTGTTTTTT. V is TRBV5-1 and J is TRBJ2-2; D possibly uses TRBD1 or TRBD2 (5 bases each). From germline, CDR1 is SGHRS and CDR2 YFSETQ. This CDR3 has 14 amino acids.

V gene TRBV29-1 combines with J gene TRBJ1-2; 9 bases agree with TRBD1. Germline CDR1 SQVTM, CDR2 ANQGSEA. With 6 bases clipped from V and 6 bases from J, the junction kept 8 bases outside the gene matches. This CDR3 has 13 residues. The DNA for the CDR3 is TGCAGCGTCGAAAGGGACAGGGAAAATGGCTACACCTTC. This encodes CSVERDRENGYTF.

The chain employs TRBV29-1 and TRBJ2-4, with D tentatively TRBD2 (6 bases). The J call may be mistaken, given a closer DNA end match to TRBJ2-7. CDR1 and CDR2 (germline): SQVTM, ANQGSEA. The CDR3 contains 11 residues. In nucleotides, the CDR3 is TGCAGCGTCGATGCGGGGTACGAGCAGTACTTC. Amino acids: CSVDAGYEQYF.

With regard to this clonotype: One base away lies a much larger clone, so this may be a sequencing read error. This chain connects TRBV28 to TRBJ2-5; TRBD1 matches at 8 bases. The trim removed 5 bases at V and 2 bases at J, leaving 16 bases unmatched. Germline assignment: CDR1 MDHEN and CDR2 SYDVKM. CDR3 size: 18 residues. The CDR3 DNA sequence: TGTGCCAGCAGTCAACAGGGGGGAGAAGAGCGGATACAAGAGACCCAGTACTTC. It codes for CASSQQGGEERIQETQYF.

This clonotype has a handful of counts. V usage is TRBV3-1 and J usage is TRBJ2-3; D uncertain. Trimming took 4 bases from V and 3 from J, leaving 5 bases between them. The CDR3 is 12 amino acids. From germline, CDR1 is LGHDT and CDR2 YNNKEL (reference sequence). As DNA, the CDR3 is TGTGCCAGCAGCCGAATTACAGATACGCAGTATTTT. This codes for CASSRITDTQYF.

This chain links TRBV3-1 with TRBJ2-7; D possibly corresponds to TRBD1 (6 bases). The last part of the DNA fits TRBJ2-4 better; the J call may be wrong. From germline, CDR1 is LGHDT and CDR2 YNNKEL (reference sequence). This CDR3 contains 17 residues. In DNA form, the CDR3 reads TGTGCCAGCACCCCAGGGGCCAGTCCGCCCGGCCGTGACATTCAGTACTTC. Protein: CASTPGASPPGRDIQYF.

The chain is built from TRBV29-1 and TRBJ1-1; tentatively, D is TRBD1 (6 bases). Looked up from germline, CDR1 is SQVTM and CDR2 is ANQGSEA. Trimming pared 7 bases from V and 6 bases from J, leaving 15 bases between. CDR3 length: 12 amino acids. The CDR3 DNA follows: TGCAGCGCCCACGGGGGGGCGGCTGAAGCTTTCTTT. Translated, it gives CSAHGGAAEAFF.

J is TRBJ1-4 and V is TRBV5-5; 9 bases map to TRBD1. V dropped 5 bases and J dropped 4; count of bases not matched to a gene: 6. The germline V gene encodes CDR1 SGHKS and CDR2 YYEKEE (reference sequence). The CDR3 runs 15 residues. The CDR3 region has the DNA TGTGCCAGCAGAGGACAGGGGTCCTTTAATGAAAAACTGTTTTTT. This gives the protein CASRGQGSFNEKLFF.

Note on this clonotype: One base away lies a much larger clone, so this may be a sequencing read error. This chain joins TRBV10-3 and TRBJ2-3; possibly TRBD1 or TRBD2 for D (5 bases each). CDR3 length: 13 residues. CDR1 and CDR2 from the germline V gene are ENHRY and SYGVKD. CDR3 protein: CAVSGGNTDTQYF. CDR3 sequence (DNA): TGTGCCGTCAGTGGGGGAAACACAGATACGCAGTATTTT.

The chain is built from TRBV5-1 and TRBJ2-5, with D tentatively TRBD2 (5 bases). V was pared by 2 bases and J by 3 bases, with 11 bases between. Germline V gene data show CDR1 as SGHRS and CDR2 as YFSETQ. This CDR3 region has 14 residues. CDR3 DNA: TGCGCCAGCAGCTTCGCACTAGGAAAAGAGACCCAGTACTTC. Amino acids: CASSFALGKETQYF. The variable domain in full, completed from reference TRBV5-1 and TRBJ2-5, reads KAGVTQTPRYLIKTRGQQVTLSCSPISGHRSVSWYQQTPGQGLQFLFEYFSETQRNKGNFPGRFSGRQFSNSRSEMNVSTLELGDSALYLCASSFALGKETQYFGPGTRLLVL.

This clonotype was seen at least ten times. The chain combines TRBV2 with TRBJ2-7; TRBD1 aligns across 8 bases. The CDR3 runs to 12 residues. J gave up 6 bases and V 10 bases, and 8 bases lay outside the gene matches. Germline V lookup: CDR1 SNHLY, CDR2 FYNNEI. CDR3 DNA: TGTGCCACCCGACAGGGGTCGAGCGAGCAGTACTTC. Amino acid sequence: CATRQGSSEQYF.

This clonotype has a handful of counts. This chain uses TRBV20-1 with TRBJ2-5; D is unresolved. Germline V lookup: CDR1 DFQATT, CDR2 SNEGSKA (reference sequence). V gave up 7 bases and J gave up 0 bases, with 9 bases separating them. The CDR3 is 12 amino acids. The CDR3 DNA reads TGCAGTGTTCCCCTGGACCAAGAGACCCAGTACTTC. Residues: CSVPLDQETQYF.

This clonotype was recorded a few times. The chain joins TRBV25-1 to TRBJ1-1, with D uncertain. This CDR3 spans 13 amino acids. The V gene lost 5 bases and the J gene lost 7 bases, with 14 bases spanning the gap. CDR1 and CDR2 from the germline V gene are MGHDK and SYGVNS. CDR3: CASSYRGLGEAFF. Here the CDR3 DNA reads TGTGCCAGCAGTTATCGGGGTTTGGGTGAAGCTTTCTTT.